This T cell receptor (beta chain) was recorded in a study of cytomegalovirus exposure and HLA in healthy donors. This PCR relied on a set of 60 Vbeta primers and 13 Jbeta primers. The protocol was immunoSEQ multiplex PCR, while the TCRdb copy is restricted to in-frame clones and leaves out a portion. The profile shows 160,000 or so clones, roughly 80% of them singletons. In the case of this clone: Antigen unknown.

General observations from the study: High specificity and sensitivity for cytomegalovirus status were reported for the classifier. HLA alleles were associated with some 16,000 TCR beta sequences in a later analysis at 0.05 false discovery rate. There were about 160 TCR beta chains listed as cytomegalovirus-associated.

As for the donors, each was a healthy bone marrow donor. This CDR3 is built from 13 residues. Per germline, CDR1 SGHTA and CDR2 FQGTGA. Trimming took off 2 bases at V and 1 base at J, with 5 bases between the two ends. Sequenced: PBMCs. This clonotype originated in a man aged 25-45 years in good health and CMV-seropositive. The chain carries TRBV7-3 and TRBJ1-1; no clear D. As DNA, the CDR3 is TGTGCCAGCAGCTTAGAGCCGAACACTGAAGCTTTCTTT. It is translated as CASSLEPNTEAFF.